Reported below is one T cell receptor (beta chain). Its antigen remains unknown. This sample is part of a study of T cell clonotyping in hematopoietic cell transplantation. General study points: At the given depth, recipient repertoires were over 95% de novo clonotypes.

Generated by immunoSEQ multiplex PCR, the TCRdb table keeps only in-frame clones and is missing some. The data hold 7,000 or so clones, with about 98% observed a single time. CDR3 length: 13 amino acids. Trimming took 2 bases from V and 12 from J, leaving 11 bases between them. CDR1 and CDR2 from the germline V gene are MGHRA and YSYEKL. This sequence originates from a male patient aged 60-69 years who had an allogeneic stem cell transplant from a related donor, so the T cells may come from the graft donor. Some clones in this sample may be carry-over from other donors' samples. The specimen comprised PBMCs, sampled 30 days after allogeneic stem cell transplant. The chain uses TRBV4-1 and TRBJ1-6; unclear D gene. The CDR3 sequence is CASSQIFGEPLHF. CDR3 nucleotide sequence: TGCGCCAGCAGCCAAATTTTTGGGGAACCCCTCCACTTT.